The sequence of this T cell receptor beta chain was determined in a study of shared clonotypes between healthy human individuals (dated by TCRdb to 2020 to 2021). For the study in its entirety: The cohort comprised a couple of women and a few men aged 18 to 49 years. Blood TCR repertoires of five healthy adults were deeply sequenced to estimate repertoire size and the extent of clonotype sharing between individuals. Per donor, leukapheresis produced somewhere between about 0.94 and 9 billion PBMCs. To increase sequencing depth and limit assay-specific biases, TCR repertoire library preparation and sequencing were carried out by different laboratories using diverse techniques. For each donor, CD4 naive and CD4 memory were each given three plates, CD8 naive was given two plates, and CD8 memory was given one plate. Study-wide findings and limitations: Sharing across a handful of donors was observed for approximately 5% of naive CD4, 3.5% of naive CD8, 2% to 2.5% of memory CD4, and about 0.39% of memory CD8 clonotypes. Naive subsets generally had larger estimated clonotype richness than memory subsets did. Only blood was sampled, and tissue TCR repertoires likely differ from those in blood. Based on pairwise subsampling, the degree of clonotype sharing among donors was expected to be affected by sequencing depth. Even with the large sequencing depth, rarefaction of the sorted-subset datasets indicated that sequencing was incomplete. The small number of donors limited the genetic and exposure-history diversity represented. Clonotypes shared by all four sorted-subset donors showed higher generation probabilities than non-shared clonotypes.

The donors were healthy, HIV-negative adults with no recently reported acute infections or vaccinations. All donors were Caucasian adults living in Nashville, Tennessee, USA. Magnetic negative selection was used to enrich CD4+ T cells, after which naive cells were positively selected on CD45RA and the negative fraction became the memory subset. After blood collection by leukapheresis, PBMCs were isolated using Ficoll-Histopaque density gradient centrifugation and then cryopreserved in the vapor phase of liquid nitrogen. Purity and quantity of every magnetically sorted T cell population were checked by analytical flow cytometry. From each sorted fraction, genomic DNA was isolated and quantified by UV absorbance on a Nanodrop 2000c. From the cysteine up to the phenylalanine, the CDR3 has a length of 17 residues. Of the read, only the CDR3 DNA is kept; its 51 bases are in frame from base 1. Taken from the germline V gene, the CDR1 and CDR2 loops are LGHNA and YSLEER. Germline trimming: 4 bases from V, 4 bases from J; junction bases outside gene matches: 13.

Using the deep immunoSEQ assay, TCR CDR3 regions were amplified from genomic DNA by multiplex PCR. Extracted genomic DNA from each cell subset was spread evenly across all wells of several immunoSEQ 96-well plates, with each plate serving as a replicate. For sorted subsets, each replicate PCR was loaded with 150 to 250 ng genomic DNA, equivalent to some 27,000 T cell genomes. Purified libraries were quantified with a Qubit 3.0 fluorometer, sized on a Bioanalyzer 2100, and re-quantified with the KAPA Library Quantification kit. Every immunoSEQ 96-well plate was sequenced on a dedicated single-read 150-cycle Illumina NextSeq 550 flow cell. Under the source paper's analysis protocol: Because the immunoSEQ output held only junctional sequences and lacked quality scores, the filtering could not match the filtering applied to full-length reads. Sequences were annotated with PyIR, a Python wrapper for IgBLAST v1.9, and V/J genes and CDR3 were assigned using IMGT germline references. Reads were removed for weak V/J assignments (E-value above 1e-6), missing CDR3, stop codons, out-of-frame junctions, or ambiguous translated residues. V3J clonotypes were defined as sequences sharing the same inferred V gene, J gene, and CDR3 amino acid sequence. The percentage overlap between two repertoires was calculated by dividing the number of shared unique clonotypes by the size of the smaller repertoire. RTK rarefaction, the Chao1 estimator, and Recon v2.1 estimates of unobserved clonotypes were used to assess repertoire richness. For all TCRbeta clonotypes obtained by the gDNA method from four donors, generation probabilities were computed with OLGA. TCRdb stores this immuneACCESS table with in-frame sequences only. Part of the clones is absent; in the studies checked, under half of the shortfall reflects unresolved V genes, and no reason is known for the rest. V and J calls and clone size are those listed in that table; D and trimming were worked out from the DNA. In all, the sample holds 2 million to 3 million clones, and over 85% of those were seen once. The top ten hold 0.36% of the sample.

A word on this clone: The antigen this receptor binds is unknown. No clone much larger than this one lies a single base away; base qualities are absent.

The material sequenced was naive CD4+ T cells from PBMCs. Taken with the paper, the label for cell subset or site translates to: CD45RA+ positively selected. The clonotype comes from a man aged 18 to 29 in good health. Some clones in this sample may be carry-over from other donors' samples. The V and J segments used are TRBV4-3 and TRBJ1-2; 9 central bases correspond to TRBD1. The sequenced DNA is TGCGCCAGCAGCCTCGAGTCTGGGACAGGGAGAGCCTATGGCTACACCTTC. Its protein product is CASSLESGTGRAYGYTF.